This T cell receptor beta chain derives from a study of identical twins. For this clonotype: A much larger clonotype is one base distant, so this may be a read error.

One entry per CDR3 protein, called by TCRdb with MiXCR from the 5' RACE reads. The profile shows around 1.7 million distinct CDR3 sequences, less than 40% of them singletons. Trimming took 3 bases from V and 0 from J, leaving 12 bases between them. The V gene's germline CDR1 is SNHLY and CDR2 FYNNEI. CDR3 length equals 16 residues. The sequence was obtained from a newborn girl in good health. The chain combines TRBV2 with TRBJ2-4; the D is unclear. The sequencing input was cord blood. The CDR3 bases are TGTGCCAGCAGTGATTCCTCGCGTGTAGCCAAAAACATTCAGTACTTC. Its translation is CASSDSSRVAKNIQYF.